This TCR beta chain is drawn from a study of CD8 T cells in Susac syndrome. Study findings and constraints: The study's TCR sequencing and HLA analysis covered a relatively small number of individuals, and the study acknowledged this.

Roughly 0.45 to 1 ug RNA was reverse transcribed with random hexamers. Amplification of TCR beta CDR3 across 54 Vbeta and 13 Jbeta was performed with immunoSEQ multiplex PCR. TCRdb passed the immunoSEQ multiplex PCR reads through MiXCR, listing each CDR3 protein once. The profile shows approximately 130,000 distinct CDR3 sequences, about 93% of them singletons. This CDR3 spans 16 amino acids. CDR1 and CDR2 from the germline V gene are LNHNV and YYDKDF (reference sequence). Trimming shortened V by 1 base and J by 6 bases, and 15 bases separated the two germline ends. About this clonotype: The antigen remains unidentified.

Sequencing of TCR beta drew on CD8+ and CD4+ T cells from blood. Negative isolation yielded CD8+ and CD4+ T cells; FACS enriched TEMRA cells. The chain links TRBV15 to TRBJ1-4, with D perhaps matching TRBD1 (5 bases). Specimen: CD4+ T cells from PBMCs. The receptor's source is a human donor in good health. CDR3 sequence: CATSRGWGGKDEKLFF. The CDR3 nucleotides read TGTGCCACCAGCAGAGGTTGGGGGGGAAAGGATGAAAAACTGTTTTTT. Together with reference TRBV15 and TRBJ1-4, the CDR3 gives the full variable domain: DAMVIQNPRYQVTQFGKPVTLSCSQTLNHNVMYWYQQKSSQAPKLLFHYYDKDFNNEADTPDNFQSRRPNTSFCFLDIRSPGLGDTAMYLCATSRGWGGKDEKLFFGSGTQLSVL.